This T cell receptor beta chain appears in the sequencing data of a study of OX40 agonist ivuxolimab in advanced cancers. About the research overall: Intravenous ivuxolimab at 0.01 to 10 mg/kg was given to patients every 2 weeks. From 23 to 79 years was the age range, with a mean of roughly 59 years, and 70% to 85% were male. Findings and limits, study-wide: Low normalized clonal expansion also occurred in some nonresponding patients.

Concerning this clone: Its cognate antigen is unknown.

The sampling schedule covered blood at baseline, cycle 4 day 1, and cycle 7 day 1. There are 14 residues in the CDR3. Germline V gene sequence: CDR1 KGHSH, CDR2 LQKENI. V lost 6 bases, J lost 4 bases, and 13 bases lay in between. TCRdb's copy holds only in-frame clones and misses some; the assay was immunoSEQ multiplex PCR. The sample includes about 63,000 clones, roughly 91% seen only once; the top ten take 0.7% to 0.95%. The TCR comes from an adult with an advanced solid tumor such as melanoma, head and neck, liver or kidney cancer. This sample comprised CD4+ or CD8+ T cells sorted from blood, obtained in a trial of the OX40 agonist ivuxolimab. V and J are TRBV18 and TRBJ1-5; no clear D gene. CDR3 DNA sequence: TGTGCCAGCTCGGCCAGCGGATCAAATCAGCCCCAGCATTTT. Protein product: CASSASGSNQPQHF. Variable domain in full (rest from reference TRBV18 and TRBJ1-5): NAGVMQNPRHLVRRRGQEARLRCSPMKGHSHVYWYRQLPEEGLKFMVYLQKENIIDESGMPKERFSAEFPKEGPSILRIQQVVRGDSAAYFCASSASGSNQPQHFGDGTRLSIL.